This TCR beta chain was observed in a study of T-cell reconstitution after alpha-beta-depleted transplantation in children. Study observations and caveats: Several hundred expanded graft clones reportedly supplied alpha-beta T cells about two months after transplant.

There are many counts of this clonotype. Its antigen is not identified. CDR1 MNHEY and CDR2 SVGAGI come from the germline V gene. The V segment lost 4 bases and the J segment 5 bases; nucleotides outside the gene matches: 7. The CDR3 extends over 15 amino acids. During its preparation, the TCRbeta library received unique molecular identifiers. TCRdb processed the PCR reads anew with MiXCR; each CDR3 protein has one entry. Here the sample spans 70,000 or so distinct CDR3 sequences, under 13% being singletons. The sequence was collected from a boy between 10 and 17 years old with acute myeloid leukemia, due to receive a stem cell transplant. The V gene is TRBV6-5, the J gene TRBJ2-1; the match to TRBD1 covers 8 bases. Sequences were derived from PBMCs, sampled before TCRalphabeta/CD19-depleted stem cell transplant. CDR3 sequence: CASSSLGQGHNEQFF. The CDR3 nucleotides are TGTGCCAGCAGTTCCTTAGGACAGGGACACAATGAGCAGTTCTTC.